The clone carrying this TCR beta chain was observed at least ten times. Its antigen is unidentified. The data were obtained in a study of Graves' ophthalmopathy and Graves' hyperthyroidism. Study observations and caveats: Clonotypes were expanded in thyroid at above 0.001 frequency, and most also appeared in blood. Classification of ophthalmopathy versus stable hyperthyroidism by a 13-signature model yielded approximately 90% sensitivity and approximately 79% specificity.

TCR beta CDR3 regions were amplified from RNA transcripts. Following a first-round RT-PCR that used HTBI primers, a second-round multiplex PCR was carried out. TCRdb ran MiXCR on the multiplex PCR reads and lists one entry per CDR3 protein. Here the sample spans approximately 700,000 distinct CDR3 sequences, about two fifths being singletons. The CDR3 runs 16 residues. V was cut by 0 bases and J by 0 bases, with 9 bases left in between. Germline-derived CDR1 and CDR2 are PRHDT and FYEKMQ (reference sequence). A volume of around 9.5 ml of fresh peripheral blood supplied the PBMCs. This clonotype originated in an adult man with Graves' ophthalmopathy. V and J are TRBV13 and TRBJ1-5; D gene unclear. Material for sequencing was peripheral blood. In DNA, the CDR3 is TGTGCCAGCAGCTTAGGTGGTGGGGATAGCAATCAGCCCCAGCATTTT. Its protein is CASSLGGGDSNQPQHF.